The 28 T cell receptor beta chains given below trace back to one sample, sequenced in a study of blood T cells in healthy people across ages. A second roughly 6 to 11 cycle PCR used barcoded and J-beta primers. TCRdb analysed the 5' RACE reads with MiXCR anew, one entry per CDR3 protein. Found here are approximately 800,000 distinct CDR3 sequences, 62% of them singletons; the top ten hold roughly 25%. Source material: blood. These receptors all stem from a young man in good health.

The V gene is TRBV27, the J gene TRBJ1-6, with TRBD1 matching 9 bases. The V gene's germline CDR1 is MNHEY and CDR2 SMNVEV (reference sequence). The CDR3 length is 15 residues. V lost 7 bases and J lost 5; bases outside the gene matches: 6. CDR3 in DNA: TGTGCCAGCACCGGACAGGGGATCGATAATTCACCCCTCCACTTT. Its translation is CASTGQGIDNSPLHF.

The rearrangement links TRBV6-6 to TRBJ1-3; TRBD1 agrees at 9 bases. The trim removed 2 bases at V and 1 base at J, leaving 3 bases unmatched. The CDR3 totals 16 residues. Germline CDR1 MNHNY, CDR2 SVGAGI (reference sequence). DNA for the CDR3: TGTGCCAGCAGTTACGTACAGGGGGCATCTGGAAACACCATATATTTT. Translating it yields CASSYVQGASGNTIYF.

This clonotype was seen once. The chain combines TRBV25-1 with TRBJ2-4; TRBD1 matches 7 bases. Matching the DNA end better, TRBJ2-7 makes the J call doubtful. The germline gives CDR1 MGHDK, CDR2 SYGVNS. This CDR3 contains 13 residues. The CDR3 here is CASHDRVSYEQYF. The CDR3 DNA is TGTGCCAGTCATGACAGGGTTTCCTACGAGCAGTACTTC.

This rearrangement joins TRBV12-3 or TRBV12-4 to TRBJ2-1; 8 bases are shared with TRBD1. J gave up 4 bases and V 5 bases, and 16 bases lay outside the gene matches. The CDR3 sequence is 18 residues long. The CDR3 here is CASSLGQGPNIPYNEQFF. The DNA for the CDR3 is TGTGCCAGCAGTCTAGGACAGGGTCCGAACATACCTTACAATGAGCAGTTCTTC.

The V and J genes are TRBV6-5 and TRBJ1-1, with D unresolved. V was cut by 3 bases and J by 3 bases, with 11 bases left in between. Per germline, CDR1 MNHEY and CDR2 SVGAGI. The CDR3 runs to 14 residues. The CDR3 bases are TGTGCCAGCAGTTATGGAAGAGGCTACACTGAAGCTTTCTTT. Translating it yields CASSYGRGYTEAFF.

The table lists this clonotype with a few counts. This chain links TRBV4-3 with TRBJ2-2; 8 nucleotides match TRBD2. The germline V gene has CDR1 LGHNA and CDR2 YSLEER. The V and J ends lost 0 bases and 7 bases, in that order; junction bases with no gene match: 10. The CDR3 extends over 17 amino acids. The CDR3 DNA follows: TGCGCCAGCAGCCAAGATCCTAGCGGGTATTCGGGCGGGGAGCTGTTTTTT. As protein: CASSQDPSGYSGGELFF.

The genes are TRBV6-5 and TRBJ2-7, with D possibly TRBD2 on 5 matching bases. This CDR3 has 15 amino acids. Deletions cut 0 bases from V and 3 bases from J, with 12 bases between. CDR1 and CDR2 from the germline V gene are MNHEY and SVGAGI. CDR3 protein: CASSYSSSGNYEQYF. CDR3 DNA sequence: TGTGCCAGCAGTTACTCAAGTTCGGGGAACTACGAGCAGTACTTC.

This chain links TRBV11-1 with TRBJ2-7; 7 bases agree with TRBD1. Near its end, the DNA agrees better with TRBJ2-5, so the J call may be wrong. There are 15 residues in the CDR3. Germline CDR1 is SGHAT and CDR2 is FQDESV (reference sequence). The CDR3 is CASSLASTGIETQYF. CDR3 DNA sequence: TGTGCCAGCAGCTTAGCCTCGACAGGGATAGAGACCCAGTACTTC.

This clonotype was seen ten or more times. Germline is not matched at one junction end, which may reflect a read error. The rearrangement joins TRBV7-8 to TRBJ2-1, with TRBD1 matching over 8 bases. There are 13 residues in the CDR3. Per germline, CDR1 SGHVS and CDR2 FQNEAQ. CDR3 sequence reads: CASSPTGGNEQFF. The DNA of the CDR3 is TGCGCCAGCAGCCCTACAGGGGGCAATGAGCAGTTCTTC.

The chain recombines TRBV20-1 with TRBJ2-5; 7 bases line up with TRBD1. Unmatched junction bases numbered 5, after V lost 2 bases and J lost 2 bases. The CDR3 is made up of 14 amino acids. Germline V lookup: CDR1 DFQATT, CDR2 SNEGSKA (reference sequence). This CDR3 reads CSARNTGEQETQYF. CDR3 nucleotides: TGCAGTGCTAGAAATACAGGGGAGCAAGAGACCCAGTACTTC.

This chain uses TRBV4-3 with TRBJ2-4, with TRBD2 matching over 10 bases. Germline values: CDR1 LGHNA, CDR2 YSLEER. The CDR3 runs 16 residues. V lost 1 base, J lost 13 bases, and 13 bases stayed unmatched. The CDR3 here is CASSQGSGGTDNEQYF. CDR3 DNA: TGCGCCAGCAGCCAAGGTAGCGGGGGGACGGACAATGAGCAGTACTTC.

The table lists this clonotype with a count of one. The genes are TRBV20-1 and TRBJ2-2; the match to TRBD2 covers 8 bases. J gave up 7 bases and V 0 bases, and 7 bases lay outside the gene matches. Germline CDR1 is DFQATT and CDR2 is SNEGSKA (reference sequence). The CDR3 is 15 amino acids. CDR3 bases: TGCAGTGCTAGAGATCCTAGCGGGTTCGACGGGGAGCTGTTTTTT. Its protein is CSARDPSGFDGELFF.

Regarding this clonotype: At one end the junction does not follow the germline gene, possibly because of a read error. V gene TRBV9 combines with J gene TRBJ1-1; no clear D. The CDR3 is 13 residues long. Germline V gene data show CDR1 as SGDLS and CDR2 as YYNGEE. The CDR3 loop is CASSVGRNIEAFF. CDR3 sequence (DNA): TGTGCCAGCAGCGTAGGGCGAAACATTGAAGCTTTCTTT.

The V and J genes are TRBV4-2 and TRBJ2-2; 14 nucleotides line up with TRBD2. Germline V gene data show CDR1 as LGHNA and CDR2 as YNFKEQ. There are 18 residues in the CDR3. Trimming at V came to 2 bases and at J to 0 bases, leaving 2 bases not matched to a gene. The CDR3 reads CASSQRLAGGPNTGELFF. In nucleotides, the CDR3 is TGTGCCAGCAGCCAAAGACTAGCGGGGGGGCCGAACACCGGGGAGCTGTTTTTT.

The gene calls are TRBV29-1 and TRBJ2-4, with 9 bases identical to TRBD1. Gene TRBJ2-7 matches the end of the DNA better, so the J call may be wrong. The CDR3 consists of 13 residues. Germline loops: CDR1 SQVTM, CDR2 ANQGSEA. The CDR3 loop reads CSGRQGVAYEQYF. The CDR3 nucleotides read TGCAGCGGAAGACAGGGGGTGGCCTACGAGCAGTACTTC.

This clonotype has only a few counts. CDR3 nucleotides: TGTGCCAGCAGCTTTACAGGGTCCTACAATGAGCAGTTCTTC. This sequence encodes CASSFTGSYNEQFF. The chain joins TRBV5-5 to TRBJ2-1; D may be TRBD1 (6 bases). Germline CDR1 reads SGHKS; CDR2 reads YYEKEE (reference sequence). The CDR3 is 14 residues long. The V and J ends lost 2 bases and 1 base respectively, with 7 bases between them.

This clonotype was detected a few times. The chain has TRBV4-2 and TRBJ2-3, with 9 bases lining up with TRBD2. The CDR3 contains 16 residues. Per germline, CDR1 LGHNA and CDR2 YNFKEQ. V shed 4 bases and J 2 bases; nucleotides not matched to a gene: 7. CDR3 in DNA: TGTGCCAGCAGCCCCCAGACTAGCGGCCACACAGATACGCAGTATTTT. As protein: CASSPQTSGHTDTQYF.

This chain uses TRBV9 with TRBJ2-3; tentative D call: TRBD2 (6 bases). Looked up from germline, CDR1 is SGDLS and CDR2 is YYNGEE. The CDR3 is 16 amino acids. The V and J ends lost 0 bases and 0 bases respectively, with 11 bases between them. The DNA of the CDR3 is TGTGCCAGCAGCGTAGCGGGTAGCGGAAGCACAGATACGCAGTATTTT. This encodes CASSVAGSGSTDTQYF.

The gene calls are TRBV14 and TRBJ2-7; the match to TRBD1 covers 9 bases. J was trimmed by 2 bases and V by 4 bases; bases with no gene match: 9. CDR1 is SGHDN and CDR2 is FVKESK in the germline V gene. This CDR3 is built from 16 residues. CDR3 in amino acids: CASSRLDRGATYEQYF. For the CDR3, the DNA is TGTGCCAGCAGCCGCCTGGACAGGGGAGCGACCTACGAGCAGTACTTC.

The CDR3 reads CASSTSTGSDTQYF. The CDR3 nucleotides read TGTGCCAGCAGCACTTCGACAGGGTCAGATACGCAGTATTTT. V gene TRBV7-3 combines with J gene TRBJ2-3, with 7 bases lining up with TRBD1. This CDR3 is 14 amino acids long. V lost 5 bases and J lost 4; bases outside the gene matches: 6. The V gene's germline CDR1 is SGHTA and CDR2 FQGTGA.

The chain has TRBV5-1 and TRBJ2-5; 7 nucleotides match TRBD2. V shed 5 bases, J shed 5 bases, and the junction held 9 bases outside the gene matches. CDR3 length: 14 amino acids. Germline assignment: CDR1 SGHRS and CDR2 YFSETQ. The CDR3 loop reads CASSHTGREETQYF. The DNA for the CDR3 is TGCGCCAGCAGTCACACTGGGCGGGAGGAGACCCAGTACTTC.

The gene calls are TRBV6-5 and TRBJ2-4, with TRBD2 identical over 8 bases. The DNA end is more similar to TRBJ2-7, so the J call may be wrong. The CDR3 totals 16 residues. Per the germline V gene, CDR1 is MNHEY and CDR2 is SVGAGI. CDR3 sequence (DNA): TGTGCCAGCAGTTACTCAGGGTTGCGGGGGGACTACGAGCAGTACTTC. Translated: CASSYSGLRGDYEQYF.

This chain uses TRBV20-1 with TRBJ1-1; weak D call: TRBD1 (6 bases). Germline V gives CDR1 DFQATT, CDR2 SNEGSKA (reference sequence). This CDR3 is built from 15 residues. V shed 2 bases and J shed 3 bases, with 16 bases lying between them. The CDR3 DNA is TGCAGTGCTAGAATCCCTCACAGACAGGACACTGAAGCTTTCTTT. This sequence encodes CSARIPHRQDTEAFF.

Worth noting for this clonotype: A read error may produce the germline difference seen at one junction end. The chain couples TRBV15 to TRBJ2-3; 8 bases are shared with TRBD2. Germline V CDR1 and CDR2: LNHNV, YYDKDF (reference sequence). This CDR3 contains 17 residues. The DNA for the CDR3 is TGTGCCACCAACAGACCCCCCATAGCGGGGAACACAGATACGCAGTATTTT. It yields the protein CATNRPPIAGNTDTQYF. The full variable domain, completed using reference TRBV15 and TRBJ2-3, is DAMVIQNPRYQVTQFGKPVTLSCSQTLNHNVMYWYQQKSSQAPKLLFHYYDKDFNNEADTPDNFQSRRPNTSFCFLDIRSPGLGDTAMYLCATNRPPIAGNTDTQYFGPGTRLTVL.

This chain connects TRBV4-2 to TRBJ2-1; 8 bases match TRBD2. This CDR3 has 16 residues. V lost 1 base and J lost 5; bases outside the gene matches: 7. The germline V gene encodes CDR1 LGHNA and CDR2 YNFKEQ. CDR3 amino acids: CASSQVAGTLNNEQFF. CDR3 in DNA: TGTGCCAGCAGCCAAGTAGCGGGAACCCTCAACAATGAGCAGTTCTTC.

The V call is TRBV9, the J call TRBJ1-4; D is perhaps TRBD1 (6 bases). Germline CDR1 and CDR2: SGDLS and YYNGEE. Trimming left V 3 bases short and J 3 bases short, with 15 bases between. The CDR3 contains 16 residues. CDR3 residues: CASSGGQGYANEKLFF. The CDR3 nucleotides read TGTGCCAGCAGCGGTGGGCAGGGGTATGCTAATGAAAAACTGTTTTTT.

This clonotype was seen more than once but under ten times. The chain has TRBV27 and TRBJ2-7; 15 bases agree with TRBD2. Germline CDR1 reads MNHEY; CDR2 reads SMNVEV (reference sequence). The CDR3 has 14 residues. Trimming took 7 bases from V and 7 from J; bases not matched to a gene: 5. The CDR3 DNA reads TGTGCCAGCAATGGACTAGCGGGGGGGGAAGAGCAGTACTTC. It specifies CASNGLAGGEEQYF.

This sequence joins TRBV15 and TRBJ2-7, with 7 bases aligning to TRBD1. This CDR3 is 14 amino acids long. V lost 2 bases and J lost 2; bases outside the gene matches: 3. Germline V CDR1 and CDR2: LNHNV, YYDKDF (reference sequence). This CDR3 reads CATSRRTGTYEQYF. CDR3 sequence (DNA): TGTGCCACCAGCAGAAGGACAGGAACCTACGAGCAGTACTTC.